The rows below give T cell receptor beta chains drawn from one sample of a study of identical twins. TCRdb fed the 5' RACE reads into MiXCR, producing one record per CDR3 protein. The table shows approximately 210,000 distinct CDR3 sequences, with over 5.5% occurring only once. The sample was also linked to a second study, of T cells expressing NK-cell markers.

What was sequenced was CD8+ T cells sorted from blood. These receptors were obtained from a woman under 30 in good health. CDR3s include the opening cysteine and the closing phenylalanine or tryptophan. The D gene is left open where the match is weak. Only some rows state a clone size, as once, few, many or a class for expanded clones.

j_call	clone_size	cdr3_length	d_call	v_call	cdr3_nt	cdr3_aa
TRBJ2-2	many	15	-	TRBV6-1	TGTGCCAGCAGTCCCATTGGGGGGTTGACCGGGGAGCTGTTTTTT	CASSPIGGLTGELFF
TRBJ2-7	once	15	TRBD1	TRBV5-4	TGTGCCAGCAGCTCCGGGGACAGGGGAGCCTACGAGCAGTACTTC	CASSSGDRGAYEQYF
TRBJ2-3	few	15	-	TRBV7-6	TGTGCCAGCAGCTTAGGACAGTCTTCCACAGATACGCAGTATTTT	CASSLGQSSTDTQYF
TRBJ2-1	-	19	-	TRBV9	TGTGCCAGCAGCGAGACAACTCTGAGCGGCAGAAGCTCCTACAATGAGCAGTTCTTC	CASSETTLSGRSSYNEQFF
TRBJ2-3	many	14	-	TRBV12-3/TRBV12-4	TGTGCCAGCAGTTCCACAGGTCCCTCAGATACGCAGTATTTT	CASSSTGPSDTQYF
TRBJ1-4	-	15	-	TRBV7-9	TGTGCCAGCAGCTCTAAATCCTACAGCCCGGAAAAACTGTTTTTT	CASSSKSYSPEKLFF
TRBJ2-1	-	17	-	TRBV7-9	TGTGCCAGCCTCTCCGCAGGTCCTAAGAAGGCCTACAATGAGCAGTTCTTC	CASLSAGPKKAYNEQFF
TRBJ1-1	many	14	-	TRBV27	TGTGCCAGCACCCTGTCGGGGAAGAGCACTGAAGCTTTCTTT	CASTLSGKSTEAFF
TRBJ2-2	few	17	-	TRBV7-6	TGTGCCAGCAGCTTAGCGGGGGGGGCCGTCGGCACCGGGGAGCTGTTTTTT	CASSLAGGAVGTGELFF
TRBJ1-2	-	17	-	TRBV5-1	TGCGCCAGCAGCTTGTACCCTCAGGACAGAGATAACTATGGCTACACCTTC	CASSLYPQDRDNYGYTF